This T cell receptor (beta chain) was retrieved from a study of cytomegalovirus exposure and HLA in healthy donors. This clone was seen a few times. Its antigen is not known. General study points: Fewer N-insertions than the roughly 670-donor mean were reportedly shown by an Asian-associated ancestry cluster in a later analysis.

The PCR contained 60 Vbeta and 13 Jbeta primers. The method was immunoSEQ multiplex PCR; TCRdb's version includes in-frame clones alone and lacks a portion of them. The sample consists of 80,000 or so clones, roughly 78% of them appearing once. CDR3 length: 12 amino acids. Germline V gives CDR1 MNHNY, CDR2 SVGAGI (reference sequence). V was trimmed by 6 bases and J by 3 bases, leaving 8 bases between them. The sample comprised PBMCs. The rearrangement joins TRBV6-6 to TRBJ1-1, with a possible D match to TRBD1 (5 bases). The TCR comes from a man aged 40-49 years in good health and CMV-seronegative. The CDR3 region has the DNA TGTGCCAGCAGCCCACAGGACACTGAAGCTTTCTTT. Protein product: CASSPQDTEAFF.